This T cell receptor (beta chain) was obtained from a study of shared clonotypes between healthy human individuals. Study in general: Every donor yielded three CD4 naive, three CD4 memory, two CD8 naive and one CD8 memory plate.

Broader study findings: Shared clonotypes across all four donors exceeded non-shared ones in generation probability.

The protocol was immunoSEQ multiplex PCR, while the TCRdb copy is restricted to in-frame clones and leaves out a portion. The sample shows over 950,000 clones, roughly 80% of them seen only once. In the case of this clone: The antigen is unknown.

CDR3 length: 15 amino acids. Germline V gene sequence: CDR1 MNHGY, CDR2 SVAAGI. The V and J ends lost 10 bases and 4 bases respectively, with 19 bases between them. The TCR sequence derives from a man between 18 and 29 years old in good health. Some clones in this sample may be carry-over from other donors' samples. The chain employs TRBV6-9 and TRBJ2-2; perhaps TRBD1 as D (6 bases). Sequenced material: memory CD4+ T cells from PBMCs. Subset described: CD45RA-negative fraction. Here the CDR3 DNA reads TGTGCCACCTCTCAGGGGTTTTTGTGCACCGGGGAGCTGTTTTTT. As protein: CATSQGFLCTGELFF.